This passage covers 8 T cell receptor beta chains from one sample sequenced in a study of T cell repertoires in cytomegalovirus infection (dated by TCRdb to between 2019 and 2020). The listed sequencing device is Illumina HiSeq 1500. TCRdb reanalyzed the raw reads on its own, using fastp at Q25 for trimming and MiXCR for clone calling, and kept in-frame beta chains. When rows share a CDR3 protein, they turn into one entry using the most common DNA and genes. The sample includes 250,000 to 350,000 distinct CDR3 sequences, with about 23% observed a single time. The ten top clones hold more than 11% of the sample. The sequenced material came from PBMCs. The source is a human donor in good health (CMV status not recorded). Some clones in this sample may be carry-over from other donors' samples.

The J gene is TRBJ2-7, the V gene TRBV5-1; TRBD2 matches 13 bases. Losses at the gene ends were 2 bases for V and 0 bases for J; bases not matched to a gene: 20. CDR1 and CDR2 (germline): SGHRS, YFSETQ. The CDR3 runs 22 residues. DNA for the CDR3: TGCGCCAGCAGCTTAGACCTCCGTGGGACTAGCGGGAAGAACTCCCTCTCCTACGAGCAGTACTTC. It codes for CASSLDLRGTSGKNSLSYEQYF.

This clonotype was observed a handful of times. The rearrangement uses TRBV7-6 and TRBJ2-1; D is perhaps TRBD2 (5 bases). This CDR3 region has 15 residues. Germline lookup yields CDR1 SGHVS and CDR2 FNYEAQ. V lost 4 bases and J 1 base, leaving 11 bases between the germline ends. The CDR3 sequence: CASSYTTGSYNEQFF. DNA of the CDR3: TGTGCCAGCAGCTATACTACGGGATCCTACAATGAGCAGTTCTTC.

The chain uses TRBV28 and TRBJ1-2, with 7 positions matching TRBD1. The junction had 10 bases not matched to a gene; V was cut back by 6 bases and J by 6 bases. The CDR3 spans 14 residues. The germline V gene has CDR1 MDHEN and CDR2 SYDVKM. The chain's CDR3 is CASSATDRVDGYTF. CDR3 DNA: TGTGCCAGCAGCGCCACCGACAGGGTAGATGGCTACACCTTC.

The chain joins TRBV29-1 to TRBJ1-2, with a tentative D call TRBD1 (5 bases). There are 13 residues in the CDR3. V lost 0 bases and J 8 bases, leaving 13 bases between the germline ends. The germline V gene encodes CDR1 SQVTM and CDR2 ANQGSEA. Here the CDR3 DNA reads TGCAGCGTTGAAGAAGGAGGGGCGGGGGGCTACACCTTC. Encoded protein: CSVEEGGAGGYTF.

Comments on this clonotype: The CDR3 ends on some other residue instead of the conserved phenylalanine or tryptophan, so this is likely a read error. This sequence joins TRBV11-2 and TRBJ2-7; 10 bases agree with TRBD2. CDR1 and CDR2 (germline): SGHAT, FQNNGV. V lost 5 bases to trimming and J lost 5 bases; unmatched junction nucleotides: 6. The CDR3 covers 14 residues. The CDR3 here is CASSPIAGGNEQYL. CDR3 bases: TGTGCCAGCAGCCCAATAGCGGGAGGAAACGAGCAGTACTTG.

This clonotype was seen at least ten times. CDR3 DNA sequence: TGTGCCAGCAGCTTAGTCTTTCCCTATGGCTACACCTTC. Translated, it gives CASSLVFPYGYTF. The V call is TRBV7-2, the J call TRBJ1-2; D is ambiguous. CDR3 length: 13 residues. V was shortened by 1 base and J by 4 bases, with 7 bases between the two germline ends. The V gene's germline CDR1 is SGHTA and CDR2 FQGNSA.

The gene calls are TRBV6-1 and TRBJ2-1; D is undetermined. V lost 5 bases to trimming and J lost 6 bases, with 11 bases between them. CDR3 size: 13 residues. In germline, CDR1 is MNHNS, CDR2 SASEGT. The CDR3 is CASSYIVVNEQFF. The CDR3 DNA reads TGTGCCAGCAGTTACATAGTTGTCAATGAGCAGTTCTTC.

This sequence joins TRBV15 and TRBJ1-1; D call uncertain. The CDR3 contains 14 residues. Germline V gene sequence: CDR1 LNHNV, CDR2 YYDKDF (reference sequence). V lost 1 base and J lost 5, with 11 bases in between. The CDR3 sequence: CATSRAYKGTEAFF. DNA for the CDR3: TGTGCCACCAGCAGAGCCTATAAGGGTACTGAAGCTTTCTTT.